These T cell receptor beta chains were read from a single sample in a study of shared T cell receptors in the human thymus. The data were produced by immunoSEQ multiplex PCR, yet TCRdb's version contains in-frame clones alone and is incomplete. Altogether roughly 410,000 clones are present, 85% to 95% being singletons, with the ten largest covering roughly 0.021%. Sequencing input: thymocytes. The receptors were gathered from a human donor. Each CDR3 is given with its conserved first and last residue. A D gene is named only where the DNA matches it firmly. Some rows mark clone size as missing; the rest say once, few, many or name a class of expanded clone.

>16|TRBV9|.|TRBJ2-7|TRBD1
CASSAPRDSGSYEQYF
TGTGCCAGCAGCGCTCCCCGGGACAGTGGGTCCTACGAGCAGTACTTC
>15|TRBV9|.|TRBJ2-1|TRBD2
CASSVLAGIHNEQFF
TGTGCCAGCAGCGTACTAGCGGGAATTCACAATGAGCAGTTCTTC
>16|TRBV6-6|.|TRBJ1-5|.
CASSYVRTGTNQPQHF
TGTGCCAGCAGTTACGTACGAACAGGGACCAATCAGCCCCAGCATTTT
>16|TRBV2|.|TRBJ2-7|TRBD2
CASNFGLAGSRREQYF
TGTGCCAGCAACTTCGGACTAGCGGGAAGTCGGCGCGAGCAGTACTTC
>22|TRBV5-1|.|TRBJ2-7|.
CASSFRVSNGVPVDHAPAGQYF
TGCGCCAGCAGCTTTCGGGTCTCTAACGGAGTCCCGGTGGACCACGCTCCGGCGGGGCAGTACTTC
>13|TRBV6-1|few|TRBJ1-5|TRBD1
CASTGTGFQPQHF
TGTGCCAGCACCGGGACAGGGTTTCAGCCCCAGCATTTT
>13|TRBV11-2|.|TRBJ2-3|.
CASSPTRVDTQYF
TGTGCCAGCAGCCCTACGAGGGTGGATACGCAGTATTTT
>21|TRBV10-3|.|TRBJ2-6|.
CAILRDRMGLSLFSGANVLTF
TGTGCCATCTTGAGGGACAGAATGGGACTGAGCCTTTTCTCTGGGGCCAACGTCCTGACTTTC
>12|TRBV5-1|.|TRBJ2-7|.
CASTLGTGEQYF
TGCGCCAGCACGCTAGGGACGGGGGAGCAGTACTTC
>17|TRBV27|.|TRBJ2-3|TRBD2
CASFPGLAGVLTDTQYF
TGTGCCAGCTTTCCGGGACTAGCGGGAGTCCTCACAGATACGCAGTATTTT
>16|TRBV27|.|TRBJ2-1|.
CASSLRGDAGYNEQFF
TGTGCCAGCAGTTTGAGGGGGGACGCTGGGTACAATGAGCAGTTCTTC
>16|TRBV6-5|.|TRBJ2-7|TRBD2
CASSYSGTSASYEQYF
TGTGCCAGCAGTTACTCCGGGACTAGCGCGTCCTACGAGCAGTACTTC
>13|TRBV15|.|TRBJ2-7|.
CATRQFTYYEQYF
TGTGCCACCCGACAGTTCACCTACTACGAGCAGTACTTC
>16|TRBV28|.|TRBJ1-2|TRBD1
CASGLTGEVGVRGYTF
TGTGCCAGCGGCTTGACAGGGGAGGTCGGTGTTCGTGGCTACACCTTC
>18|TRBV7-9|.|TRBJ2-2|TRBD2
CASSFPSFLAVDTGELFF
TGTGCCAGCAGCTTTCCGTCCTTCCTAGCGGTAGACACCGGGGAGCTGTTTTTT
>15|TRBV27|once|TRBJ1-2|.
CASSLSKKRKYGYTF
TGTGCCAGCAGTTTATCGAAAAAACGGAAATATGGCTACACCTTC
>18|TRBV5-4|.|TRBJ1-2|.
CASTHAGRSRALGYGYTF
TGTGCCAGCACCCACGCCGGGCGGAGCAGGGCCCTAGGTTATGGCTACACCTTC
>17|TRBV25-1|.|TRBJ1-2|TRBD1
CASSEGRTGVTRDGYTF
TGTGCCAGCAGTGAGGGCAGGACAGGGGTGACGCGGGATGGCTACACCTTC
>16|TRBV7-9|.|TRBJ2-4|TRBD1
CASSAGTGGAKNIQYF
TGTGCCAGCAGCGCTGGGACAGGAGGAGCCAAAAACATTCAGTACTTC
>13|TRBV19|.|TRBJ2-5|.
CASSASYQETQYF
TGTGCCAGTAGTGCCTCATACCAAGAGACCCAGTACTTC
>15|TRBV28|.|TRBJ2-1|TRBD2
CASSLRLAGGREQFF
TGTGCCAGCAGTTTACGACTAGCGGGAGGGAGGGAGCAGTTCTTC
>13|TRBV27|.|TRBJ1-1|.
CASSLYRDGEAFF
TGTGCCAGCAGCCTATACCGGGACGGGGAAGCTTTCTTT
>14|TRBV19|.|TRBJ2-2|.
CASTRKQGRGELFF
TGTGCCAGTACTAGGAAACAGGGAAGGGGGGAGCTGTTTTTT
>18|TRBV15|.|TRBJ2-1|TRBD2
CATSRALLAGASYNEQFF
TGTGCCACCAGCAGAGCCTTACTAGCGGGAGCGTCCTACAATGAGCAGTTCTTC
>16|TRBV2|.|TRBJ2-1|.
CASSRSGGGSYNEQFF
TGTGCCAGCAGTCGTTCCGGGGGAGGCTCCTACAATGAGCAGTTCTTC
>13|TRBV6-5|.|TRBJ1-1|.
CASSPKVNTEAFF
TGTGCCAGCAGTCCGAAGGTGAACACTGAAGCTTTCTTT
>13|TRBV2|.|TRBJ2-1|.
CASTGYLRGEQFF
TGTGCCAGCACCGGGTACCTTAGGGGTGAGCAGTTCTTC
>18|TRBV10-3|.|TRBJ1-1|TRBD1
CAISDGEQGSDRNTEAFF
TGTGCCATCAGTGATGGGGAACAGGGGTCCGATCGGAACACTGAAGCTTTCTTT
>14|TRBV27|.|TRBJ1-5|.
CASSLFRNREPQHF
TGTGCCAGCAGTTTATTCAGGAATAGGGAGCCCCAGCATTTT
>13|TRBV6-5|once|TRBJ1-2|.
CASSHRLRYGYTF
TGTGCCAGCAGCCACCGCCTTAGATATGGCTACACCTTC
>15|TRBV4-2|.|TRBJ2-7|.
CASSQGVSSSDEQYF
TGTGCCAGCAGCCAAGGCGTTTCAAGTTCTGACGAGCAGTACTTC
>16|TRBV7-9|.|TRBJ2-7|TRBD2
CASSPHSGGKAYEQYF
TGTGCCAGCAGCCCTCACTCCGGGGGGAAGGCGTACGAGCAGTACTTC
>13|TRBV6-1|.|TRBJ2-5|.
CASSEEGPETQYF
TGTGCCAGCAGTGAAGAGGGCCCAGAGACCCAGTACTTC
>15|TRBV19|.|TRBJ2-1|TRBD2
CASSSRLAGYNEQFF
TGTGCCAGTAGTAGCAGACTAGCGGGATACAATGAGCAGTTCTTC
>14|TRBV6-6|.|TRBJ1-1|.
CASSPRTLNTEAFF
TGTGCCAGCAGTCCTAGGACTCTAAACACTGAAGCTTTCTTT
>18|TRBV11-2|.|TRBJ2-7|.
CASSLDIGPEGGNHEQYF
TGTGCCAGCAGCTTAGATATCGGCCCCGAGGGGGGAAACCACGAGCAGTACTTC
>15|TRBV27|.|TRBJ1-4|.
CASSLRHGRNEKLFF
TGTGCCAGCAGTTTGCGACACGGACGTAATGAAAAACTGTTTTTT
>17|TRBV5-1|.|TRBJ2-4|TRBD1
CASSLVPTGAAKNIQYF
TGCGCCAGCAGCTTGGTCCCAACAGGGGCAGCCAAAAACATTCAGTACTTC
>14|TRBV9|once|TRBJ2-7|.
CASSVASRGYEQYF
TGTGCCAGCAGCGTAGCCAGCAGGGGCTACGAGCAGTACTTC
>18|TRBV28|.|TRBJ2-1|TRBD2
CASSLASGRGFPYNEQFF
TGTGCCAGCAGTTTAGCTAGCGGGAGAGGTTTCCCCTACAATGAGCAGTTCTTC
>21|TRBV19|.|TRBJ1-5|TRBD1
CASRVPLRRGQRFYSNQPQHF
TGTGCCAGTAGAGTCCCACTTCGGCGGGGACAGCGCTTCTATAGCAATCAGCCCCAGCATTTT
>15|TRBV12-5|.|TRBJ2-5|TRBD1
CASGGNRDRVETQYF
TGTGCTAGTGGTGGAAACCGGGACAGGGTAGAGACCCAGTACTTC